Following are 20 T cell receptor beta chains from one sample sequenced in a study of blood T cells in healthy people across ages. A second PCR, run for about 7 to 11 cycles, used a sample-barcoded 5' primer plus a J-beta primer mix. MiXCR, run by TCRdb on the 5' RACE reads, gives a single entry per CDR3 protein. The repertoire consists of about 1.1 million distinct CDR3 sequences, with around two fifths occurring once and the leading ten covering around 13%. Sequencing used blood. The receptors stem from a man between 18 and 29 years old in good health.

With regard to this clonotype: At one end the junction does not follow the germline gene, possibly because of a read error. The chain recombines TRBV20-1 with TRBJ2-7; D remains ambiguous. The CDR3 totals 11 residues. Germline V gene data show CDR1 as DFQATT and CDR2 as SNEGSKA (reference sequence). CDR3 DNA: TGCAGGGCTAGTCGGTCCTACGAGCAGTACTTC. Encoded protein: CRASRSYEQYF.

This chain connects TRBV12-3 or TRBV12-4 to TRBJ1-1, with unresolved D. The CDR3 runs to 11 residues. The germline V and J ends were trimmed by 4 bases and 7 bases, with 7 bases remaining between them. The CDR3 coding sequence is TGTGCCAGCAGTTCCCCCAATGAAGCTTTCTTT. It encodes CASSSPNEAFF.

The chain couples TRBV29-1 to TRBJ1-2; 7 nucleotides match TRBD1. The CDR3 totals 12 residues. Germline assignment: CDR1 SQVTM and CDR2 ANQGSEA. V was clipped by 7 bases and J by 5 bases; unmatched bases: 7. The CDR3 bases are TGCAGCGGACAAGGGGGCGGGTATGGCTACACCTTC. The encoded protein is CSGQGGGYGYTF.

In its sample, this clonotype was seen a few times. The V gene is TRBV6-5, the J gene TRBJ2-1; TRBD2 matches at 7 bases. Germline V gene data show CDR1 as MNHEY and CDR2 as SVGAGI. The CDR3 sequence is 16 residues long. With V trimmed by 4 bases and J by 6 bases, 12 bases remained unmatched. The CDR3 DNA reads TGTGCCAGCAGTTCCCAATTCCGGGACTACTTCAATGAGCAGTTCTTC. Protein: CASSSQFRDYFNEQFF.

This clonotype was seen more than once but under ten times. V and J are TRBV5-1 and TRBJ2-1; 8 bases are a match to TRBD2. The CDR3 is made up of 15 amino acids. V lost 4 bases to trimming and J lost 5 bases; unmatched junction nucleotides: 8. Germline V CDR1 and CDR2: SGHRS, YFSETQ. The CDR3 DNA sequence: TGCGCCAGCAGCCTGATTAGCGGGGATGACAATGAGCAGTTCTTC. As protein: CASSLISGDDNEQFF. Full variable domain (remainder filled in from reference TRBV5-1 and TRBJ2-1): KAGVTQTPRYLIKTRGQQVTLSCSPISGHRSVSWYQQTPGQGLQFLFEYFSETQRNKGNFPGRFSGRQFSNSRSEMNVSTLELGDSALYLCASSLISGDDNEQFFGPGTRLTVL.

The rearrangement uses TRBV5-1 and TRBJ1-1, with 7 positions matching TRBD1. The CDR3 length is 14 residues. J was trimmed by 4 bases and V by 5 bases; bases with no gene match: 8. Germline V gene lookup returns CDR1 SGHRS and CDR2 YFSETQ. Here the CDR3 DNA reads TGCGCCAGCAGGAGGACAGGACGGGGCACTGAAGCTTTCTTT. Encoded protein: CASRRTGRGTEAFF.

The chain joins TRBV28 to TRBJ1-2; no clear D gene. V was clipped by 7 bases and J by 8 bases, with 11 bases between them. Germline V lookup: CDR1 MDHEN, CDR2 SYDVKM. The CDR3 contains 11 residues. In DNA form, the CDR3 reads TGTGCCAGCAATGAGGGATTCGGCTACACCTTC. It yields the protein CASNEGFGYTF.

This chain uses TRBV19 with TRBJ2-3, with D perhaps given as TRBD1 or TRBD2 (5 bases each). V lost 6 bases and J 1 base, leaving 17 bases between the germline ends. CDR3 length: 16 residues. Germline assignment: CDR1 LNHDA and CDR2 SQIVND (reference sequence). The CDR3 coding sequence is TGTGCCAGTAGCCCCTACGGGACGGTTGGCACAGATACGCAGTATTTT. It translates to CASSPYGTVGTDTQYF.

This clonotype was observed a handful of times. The chain is built from TRBV4-1 and TRBJ1-2; TRBD1 matches 11 bases. The germline V gene encodes CDR1 MGHRA and CDR2 YSYEKL. The CDR3 covers 16 residues. With V trimmed by 4 bases and J by 5 bases, 9 bases remained unmatched. The CDR3 nucleotides are TGCGCCAGCAGCCTAATTAGGACAGGGGGCGCATATGGCTACACCTTC. This translates into CASSLIRTGGAYGYTF.

This clonotype was seen only a few times. The chain uses TRBV7-9 and TRBJ2-1; D is undetermined. V lost 5 bases and J 2 bases, leaving 13 bases between the germline ends. The CDR3 is 15 amino acids. Germline V gene lookup returns CDR1 SEHNR and CDR2 FQNEAQ (reference sequence). The CDR3 reads CASSPLTAPYNEQFF. CDR3 DNA sequence: TGTGCCAGCAGCCCCCTCACGGCCCCCTACAATGAGCAGTTCTTC.

This chain links TRBV20-1 with TRBJ1-1, with unresolved D. Germline lookup yields CDR1 DFQATT and CDR2 SNEGSKA (reference sequence). V dropped 6 bases and J dropped 3 bases, with 11 bases sitting between them. CDR3 length: 12 amino acids. CDR3: CSAALGYTEAFF. CDR3 nucleotides: TGCAGTGCAGCCCTAGGGTACACTGAAGCTTTCTTT.

The rearrangement joins TRBV12-5 to TRBJ1-1; D gene unclear. Germline V lookup: CDR1 LGHNT, CDR2 FRNRAP. Trimming cost V 5 bases and J 0 bases, with 7 bases left between them. CDR3 length: 13 amino acids. The CDR3 DNA follows: TGTGCTAGTGGTCTCCATATGAACACTGAAGCTTTCTTT. This translates into CASGLHMNTEAFF. The entire variable domain, with the rest obtained from reference TRBV12-5 and TRBJ1-1, is as follows: DARVTQTPRHKVTEMGQEVTMRCQPILGHNTVFWYRQTMMQGLELLAYFRNRAPLDDSGMPKDRFSAEMPDATLATLKIQPSEPRDSAVYFCASGLHMNTEAFFGQGTRLTVV.

This clonotype was seen more than once but under ten times. This chain connects TRBV19 to TRBJ2-3, with 8 positions matching TRBD1. Per the germline V gene, CDR1 is LNHDA and CDR2 is SQIVND (reference sequence). CDR3 length equals 15 residues. V dropped 4 bases and J dropped 5; count of bases not matched to a gene: 8. CDR3 sequence: CASSKRTGLLDTQYF. For the CDR3, the DNA is TGTGCCAGTAGTAAAAGGACAGGGCTTCTAGATACGCAGTATTTT.

The chain uses TRBV6-5 and TRBJ1-1, with D possibly being TRBD1 (5 bases). V was cut by 5 bases and J by 0 bases, with 13 bases left in between. This CDR3 spans 15 amino acids. From germline, CDR1 is MNHEY and CDR2 SVGAGI. CDR3 sequence reads: CASSTGTELNTEAFF. The CDR3 DNA follows: TGTGCCAGCAGTACCGGGACGGAGCTGAACACTGAAGCTTTCTTT.

This clonotype has more than one count but fewer than ten. The chain recombines TRBV4-1 with TRBJ1-2; 7 nucleotides match TRBD1. Germline V gene data show CDR1 as MGHRA and CDR2 as YSYEKL. CDR3 length: 15 amino acids. The J segment lost 8 bases and the V segment lost 0 bases, leaving 9 bases of the junction unmatched. This CDR3 reads CASSQDPGQGVGYTF. The CDR3 DNA follows: TGCGCCAGCAGCCAAGATCCCGGGCAGGGGGTCGGCTACACCTTC.

A few counts support this clonotype. V is TRBV27 and J is TRBJ2-6; 7 bases map to TRBD1. This CDR3 is 14 amino acids long. Germline V lookup: CDR1 MNHEY, CDR2 SMNVEV (reference sequence). The V segment lost 7 bases and the J segment 4 bases; nucleotides outside the gene matches: 4. The CDR3 region is CASKQGTGANVLTF. CDR3 DNA: TGTGCCAGCAAACAGGGGACAGGGGCCAACGTCCTGACTTTC. The variable domain in full, with the rest retrieved from reference TRBV27 and TRBJ2-6, is EAQVTQNPRYLITVTGKKLTVTCSQNMNHEYMSWYRQDPGLGLRQIYYSMNVEVTDKGDVPEGYKVSRKEKRNFPLILESPSPNQTSLYFCASKQGTGANVLTFGAGSRLTVL.

V gene TRBV27 combines with J gene TRBJ1-1; D gene unclear. Per germline, CDR1 MNHEY and CDR2 SMNVEV (reference sequence). This CDR3 region has 14 residues. Trimming shortened V by 4 bases and J by 2 bases, and 11 bases separated the two germline ends. The CDR3, as DNA: TGTGCCAGCAGTTCCCTTTGGCCAAACACTGAAGCTTTCTTT. Its protein is CASSSLWPNTEAFF.

This chain uses TRBV20-1 with TRBJ2-3; 8 bases match TRBD2. The CDR3 runs 15 residues. The ends lost 2 bases at V and 1 base at J; junction bases unmatched: 5. Germline V gene sequence: CDR1 DFQATT, CDR2 SNEGSKA (reference sequence). Here the CDR3 DNA reads TGCAGTGCTAGAAGGTGGCGGGGGGGCACAGATACGCAGTATTTT. It translates to CSARRWRGGTDTQYF.

To note about this clonotype: A single base separates this from a much larger clone, so it may be a read error. V gene TRBV12-3 or TRBV12-4 combines with J gene TRBJ2-5; TRBD2 matches at 9 bases. Gene TRBJ2-1 matches the end of the DNA better, so the J call may be wrong. This CDR3 spans 15 amino acids. The DNA for the CDR3 is TGTGCCAGCAGTTTAGGTCTAGCGGGGCAAGAGACCCAGTTCTTC. Protein: CASSLGLAGQETQFF.

The chain links TRBV7-2 to TRBJ1-2; 9 bases align to TRBD1. V dropped 5 bases and J dropped 0; count of bases not matched to a gene: 4. Germline-derived CDR1 and CDR2 are SGHTA and FQGNSA. The CDR3 length is 15 residues. CDR3 in DNA: TGTGCCAGCAGCAAGGACAGGGGAGCTAACTATGGCTACACCTTC. It is translated as CASSKDRGANYGYTF.